Below are 17 T cell receptor beta chains sequenced from a single sample in a study of CD8 T cells in Susac syndrome. RNA, at about 0.45 to 1 ug, was reverse transcribed with random hexamers. From the immunoSEQ multiplex PCR reads, TCRdb called clonotypes with MiXCR, one entry per CDR3 protein. The sample comprises about 190,000 distinct CDR3 sequences, 95% of which are singletons, and around 0.092% rests with the top ten. Sequenced input: CD4+ T cells from PBMCs. The receptors were gathered from a human donor with Susac syndrome.

The rearrangement uses TRBV12-3 or TRBV12-4 and TRBJ1-5; TRBD1 is a possible D gene (5 bases). The CDR3 consists of 15 residues. V gave up 3 bases and J gave up 3 bases, with 12 bases separating them. The CDR3 loop is CASSLSQGVNQPQHF. CDR3 nucleotide sequence: TGTGCCAGCAGTTTGAGTCAGGGAGTCAATCAGCCCCAGCATTTT.

The V and J genes are TRBV12-3 or TRBV12-4 and TRBJ2-1; possible D gene TRBD1, 6 bases. V gave up 1 base and J gave up 8 bases, with 15 bases separating them. The length of the CDR3 is 15 residues. The CDR3: CASSLGLGGIDEQFF. CDR3 DNA sequence: TGTGCCAGCAGTTTAGGGCTAGGGGGAATCGATGAGCAGTTCTTC.

This chain links TRBV9 with TRBJ1-3; D gene ambiguous. Trimming cost V 2 bases and J 0 bases, with 12 bases left between them. From germline, CDR1 is SGDLS and CDR2 YYNGEE. The CDR3 runs to 16 residues. Written as DNA, the CDR3 is TGTGCCAGCAGCGTCGCGGACGGCAGCTCTGGAAACACCATATATTTT. Translation gives CASSVADGSSGNTIYF.

The chain combines TRBV12-3 or TRBV12-4 with TRBJ2-1; 9 bases are a match to TRBD2. J gave up 4 bases and V 10 bases, and 11 bases lay outside the gene matches. The CDR3 covers 15 residues. CDR3 loop: CATSRGGGGYNEQFF. CDR3 DNA: TGTGCCACATCACGCGGCGGGGGGGGGTACAATGAGCAGTTCTTC.

This sequence joins TRBV4-1 and TRBJ1-1; D not certain. Germline lookup yields CDR1 MGHRA and CDR2 YSYEKL. The CDR3 spans 14 residues. Trimming took 0 bases from V and 7 from J, leaving 12 bases between them. The CDR3 spells CASSQEAMRGEAFF. DNA of the CDR3: TGCGCCAGCAGCCAAGAGGCCATGAGAGGTGAAGCTTTCTTT.

This CDR3 reads CASSFSGGTETQYF. The CDR3 DNA is TGTGCCAGCAGTTTTAGCGGGGGCACAGAGACCCAGTACTTC. The chain carries TRBV12-3 or TRBV12-4 and TRBJ2-5; 9 bases are a match to TRBD2. With V trimmed by 3 bases and J by 4 bases, 3 bases remained unmatched. CDR3 length: 14 amino acids.

The genes are TRBV20-1 and TRBJ2-5, with 9 bases matching TRBD1. From germline, CDR1 is DFQATT and CDR2 SNEGSKA (reference sequence). J gave up 5 bases and V 6 bases, and 10 bases lay outside the gene matches. The CDR3 consists of 14 residues. CDR3: CSAMGQGRWETQYF. Written as DNA, the CDR3 is TGCAGTGCCATGGGACAGGGTCGCTGGGAGACCCAGTACTTC.

V is TRBV14 and J is TRBJ1-2, with D hard to call. Germline V CDR1 and CDR2: SGHDN, FVKESK. V gave up 1 base and J gave up 7 bases, with 4 bases separating them. The CDR3 contains 11 residues. CDR3 nucleotide sequence: TGTGCCAGCAGCCAAGTGGGTGGCTACACCTTC. Protein product: CASSQVGGYTF.

The V gene is TRBV30, the J gene TRBJ1-2; D remains ambiguous. The CDR3 totals 12 residues. Looked up from germline, CDR1 is GTSNPN and CDR2 is SVGIG (reference sequence). V was clipped by 0 bases and J by 2 bases, with 4 bases between them. The CDR3 loop is CAWSVRNYGYTF. CDR3 in DNA: TGTGCCTGGAGTGTACGGAACTATGGCTACACCTTC.

The genes are TRBV7-2 and TRBJ2-3, with 7 bases matching TRBD2. The CDR3 sequence is 14 residues long. With 6 bases clipped from V and 7 bases from J, the junction kept 10 bases outside the gene matches. Germline values: CDR1 SGHTA, CDR2 FQGNSA. In DNA form, the CDR3 reads TGTGCCAGCAGTCCCGGACTAGTTCCCCATACGCAGTATTTT. It specifies CASSPGLVPHTQYF.

The rearrangement links TRBV21-1 to TRBJ2-5; TRBD2 is taken as the D call from the table, unchecked against the DNA. TRBV21-1 is a pseudogene locus. The CDR3 totals 15 residues. CDR3 amino acids: CASSRPAGETETQYF. CDR3 nucleotides: TGTGCCAGCAGCAGACCAGCGGGGGAGACTGAGACCCAGTACTTC.

The rearrangement links TRBV30 to TRBJ2-3, with 9 bases lining up with TRBD1. The V gene's germline CDR1 is GTSNPN and CDR2 SVGIG (reference sequence). Losses at the gene ends were 4 bases for V and 0 bases for J; bases not matched to a gene: 5. This CDR3 is 15 amino acids long. This chain's CDR3 is CAWIPDRGSTDTQYF. CDR3 DNA: TGTGCCTGGATTCCGGACAGGGGAAGCACAGATACGCAGTATTTT.

The chain links TRBV7-9 to TRBJ2-7, with a weak D call TRBD1 (6 bases). Looked up from germline, CDR1 is SEHNR and CDR2 is FQNEAQ (reference sequence). This CDR3 is built from 14 residues. Trimming removed 5 bases from V and 5 bases from J, with 16 bases in between. The CDR3 DNA sequence: TGTGCCAGCAGCCAACACAGGGATTCCCACGAGCAGTACTTC. The encoded protein is CASSQHRDSHEQYF.

V is TRBV20-1 and J is TRBJ2-2, with a possible D match to TRBD2 (6 bases). Germline lookup yields CDR1 DFQATT and CDR2 SNEGSKA (reference sequence). The ends were cut back, 0 bases at V and 3 bases at J, with 23 bases in the middle. The CDR3 contains 19 residues. CDR3 region: CSARDLRTNRNLDTGELFF. Written as DNA, the CDR3 is TGCAGTGCTAGAGATCTACGGACTAATAGGAACCTGGACACCGGGGAGCTGTTTTTT.

This clonotype has just one count. The rearrangement uses TRBV15 and TRBJ2-3; D unresolved. The CDR3 is 12 amino acids. Germline assignment: CDR1 LNHNV and CDR2 YYDKDF (reference sequence). Trimming shortened V by 0 bases and J by 6 bases, and 4 bases separated the two germline ends. The CDR3 sequence: CATSREWDTQYF. The CDR3 DNA reads TGTGCCACCAGCAGAGAGTGGGATACGCAGTATTTT.

V gene TRBV29-1 combines with J gene TRBJ2-7; TRBD2 aligns across 8 bases. CDR1 and CDR2 from the germline V gene are SQVTM and ANQGSEA. This CDR3 contains 15 residues. J gave up 2 bases and V 6 bases, and 12 bases lay outside the gene matches. CDR3 coding DNA: TGCAGCGTCGCCGGGGGGGGTACCCCAACCTACGAGCAGTACTTC. Residues: CSVAGGGTPTYEQYF.

This sequence joins TRBV30 and TRBJ1-1; D is possibly TRBD1 (5 bases). V lost 0 bases, J lost 2 bases, and 10 bases lay in between. Germline lookup yields CDR1 GTSNPN and CDR2 SVGIG (reference sequence). CDR3 length: 14 amino acids. The CDR3 loop reads CAWSVPGHNTEAFF. DNA for the CDR3: TGTGCCTGGAGTGTACCGGGGCATAACACTGAAGCTTTCTTT.